This T cell receptor beta chain was recorded in a study of T cell clonotyping in hematopoietic cell transplantation. The wider study: Pretransplant recipient samples were taken after cytoreduction.

In regard to this clone: Its matching antigen is unknown.

Sequencing was performed with immunoSEQ multiplex PCR; in TCRdb, only in-frame clones are kept and a portion is missing. Altogether about 29,000 clones are present, 60% to 85% being singletons, with the ten largest covering 6% to 8.5%. The time point here: recipient sample about 28 days before transplant, after cytoreduction. Samples: about 28 days before transplant, then days 30, 100 and 180 after. Study observations and caveats: Recipient TCR diversity dropped after transplant; expanded clonotypes rose from day 30 to 180. CD4 and CD8 repertoire contributions could not be separated without sorting.

This CDR3 has 16 amino acids. V was pared by 1 base and J by 1 base, with 6 bases of the junction left unmatched. CDR1 is SNHLY, CDR2 FYNNEI, per germline. This clonotype originated in a woman in her twenties or thirties with chronic myeloid leukemia. Some clones in this sample may be carry-over from other donors' samples. This sequence joins TRBV2 and TRBJ1-1; 7 positions match TRBD1. Sequenced here: peripheral blood mononuclear cells, sampled before stem cell transplant. This CDR3 is CASSEGGWTGNTEAFF. The CDR3 bases are TGTGCCAGCAGTGAAGGAGGGTGGACAGGGAACACTGAAGCTTTCTTT. The complete variable domain, with remaining parts taken from reference TRBV2 and TRBJ1-1, reads EPEVTQTPSHQVTQMGQEVILRCVPISNHLYFYWYRQILGQKVEFLVSFYNNEISEKSEIFDDQFSVERPDGSNFTLKIRSTKLEDSAMYFCASSEGGWTGNTEAFFGQGTRLTVV.